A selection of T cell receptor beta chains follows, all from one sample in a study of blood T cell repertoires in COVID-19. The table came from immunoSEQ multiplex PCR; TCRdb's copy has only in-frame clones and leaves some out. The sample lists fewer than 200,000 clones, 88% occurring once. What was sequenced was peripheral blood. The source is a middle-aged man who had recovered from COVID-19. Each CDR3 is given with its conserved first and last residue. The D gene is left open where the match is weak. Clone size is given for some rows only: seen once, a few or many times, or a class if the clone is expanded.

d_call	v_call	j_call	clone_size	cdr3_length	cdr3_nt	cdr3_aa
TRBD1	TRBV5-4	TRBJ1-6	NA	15	TGTGCCAGCAGCTTGACACAGGGGGGAAATTCACCCCTCCACTTT	CASSLTQGGNSPLHF
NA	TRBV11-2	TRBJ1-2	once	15	TGTGCCAGCAGCTTAGTTTCACAGGGAAACTATGGCTACACCTTC	CASSLVSQGNYGYTF
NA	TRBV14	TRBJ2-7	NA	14	TGTGCCAGCAGCCAAGAAGAGGGTTGGTACGAGCAGTACTTC	CASSQEEGWYEQYF
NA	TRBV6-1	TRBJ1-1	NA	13	TGTGCCAGCAGTGAAATCCGGGACACTGAAGCTTTCTTT	CASSEIRDTEAFF
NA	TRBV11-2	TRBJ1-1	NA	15	TGTGCCAGCAGCTCCAGGGGTTTCCAGAACACTGAAGCTTTCTTT	CASSSRGFQNTEAFF
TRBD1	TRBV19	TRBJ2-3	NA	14	TGTGCCAGTAGTACGGGGACAGGGCACGATACGCAGTATTTT	CASSTGTGHDTQYF
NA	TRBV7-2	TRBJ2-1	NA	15	TGTGCCAGCAGCCTATTGGGGACTGCCTACAATGAGCAGTTCTTC	CASSLLGTAYNEQFF
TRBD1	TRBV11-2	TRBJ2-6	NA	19	TGTGCCAGCAGCCGACAGGGGTGGGGGCTAAGCTCTGGGGCCAACGTCCTGACTTTC	CASSRQGWGLSSGANVLTF
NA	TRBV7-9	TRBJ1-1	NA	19	TGTGCCAGCAGGATACCGCCGGGGGACCCATTAGCAGTGAACACTGAAGCTTTCTTT	CASRIPPGDPLAVNTEAFF
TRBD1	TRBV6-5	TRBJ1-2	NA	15	TGTGCCAGCAGGACCGCAGGACAGGGGGGAGGTGGCTACACCTTC	CASRTAGQGGGGYTF
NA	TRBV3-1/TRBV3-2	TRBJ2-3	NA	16	TGTGCCAGCAGCCAAGATCAGGGATCTAGCACAGATACGCAGTATTTT	CASSQDQGSSTDTQYF
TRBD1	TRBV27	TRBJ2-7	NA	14	TGTGCCAGCAGTTTAGGGGACAGGACCTACGAGCAGTACTTC	CASSLGDRTYEQYF
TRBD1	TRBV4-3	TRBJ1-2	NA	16	TGCGCCAGCAGCTCGGGGTGGACAGGGTCGAACTATGGCTACACCTTC	CASSSGWTGSNYGYTF
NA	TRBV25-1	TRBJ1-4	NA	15	TGTGCCAGCAGTGTTTACAGGGCAACTAATGAAAAACTGTTTTTT	CASSVYRATNEKLFF
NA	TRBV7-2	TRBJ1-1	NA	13	TGTGCCAGCAGCAAACAATGGAACACTGAAGCTTTCTTT	CASSKQWNTEAFF
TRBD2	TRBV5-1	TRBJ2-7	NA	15	TGCGCCAGCAGCTCCGTTGGAGGGACTACCTACGAGCAGTACTTC	CASSSVGGTTYEQYF
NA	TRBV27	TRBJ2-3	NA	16	TGTGCCAGCAGTTTATCGGGGGCGGGAGCGAGAGATACGCAGTATTTT	CASSLSGAGARDTQYF
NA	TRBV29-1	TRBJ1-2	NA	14	TGCAGCGTCGATTTAACAGGGTCGGGCTATGGCTACACCTTC	CSVDLTGSGYGYTF
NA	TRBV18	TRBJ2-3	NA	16	TGTGCCAGCTCACCACTGTCCCAGCGGGGCACAGATACGCAGTATTTT	CASSPLSQRGTDTQYF
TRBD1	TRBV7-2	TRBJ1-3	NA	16	TGTGCCAGCAGCGACAATCAGGGGGCTGTTAGAAACACCATATATTTT	CASSDNQGAVRNTIYF
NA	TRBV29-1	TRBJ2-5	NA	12	TGCAGCGTCGACCTGACAGAAGAGACCCAGTACTTC	CSVDLTEETQYF
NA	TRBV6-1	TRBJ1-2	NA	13	TGTGCCAGCAGTGAACTGGCAGGGGCTGGCTACACCTTC	CASSELAGAGYTF